This TCR beta chain was captured by sequencing in a study of OX40 agonist ivuxolimab in advanced cancers. The wider study: Partial responses were achieved by three patients, one with hepatocellular carcinoma and two with cutaneous melanoma. The study, taken as a whole, reports: The mean number of expanded clones was higher in CD8+ T cells than in CD4+. Low normalized T-cell clonal expansion was additionally recorded for some nonresponders.

CDR3 size: 15 residues. J gave up 3 bases and V 2 bases, and 5 bases lay outside the gene matches. Germline loops: CDR1 KGHSH, CDR2 LQKENI. Turning to this clone: The antigen is not known.

Samples of blood were obtained at baseline, on cycle 4 day 1, and on cycle 7 day 1. Here immunoSEQ multiplex PCR was the method, and the copy in TCRdb shows in-frame clones only, minus some. The table records 65,000 to 95,000 clones, about 86% of them present only once. Sequenced here: CD4+ or CD8+ T cells sorted from blood, sampled in a trial of the OX40 agonist ivuxolimab. J is TRBJ1-2 and V is TRBV18, with 8 positions matching TRBD1. The TCR comes from an adult with an advanced solid tumor such as melanoma, head and neck, liver or kidney cancer. The CDR3 region is CASSPLAGGDYGYTF. DNA for the CDR3: TGTGCCAGCTCACCATTGGCAGGGGGCGACTATGGCTACACCTTC.